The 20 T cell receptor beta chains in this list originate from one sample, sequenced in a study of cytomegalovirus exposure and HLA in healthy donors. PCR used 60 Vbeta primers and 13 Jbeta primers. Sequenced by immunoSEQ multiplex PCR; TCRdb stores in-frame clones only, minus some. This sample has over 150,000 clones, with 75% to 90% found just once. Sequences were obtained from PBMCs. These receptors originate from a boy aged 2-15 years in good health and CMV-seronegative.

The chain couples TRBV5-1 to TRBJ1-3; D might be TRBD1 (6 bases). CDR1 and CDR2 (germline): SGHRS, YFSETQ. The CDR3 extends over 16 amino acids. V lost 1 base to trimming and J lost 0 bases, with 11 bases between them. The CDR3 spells CASSLKRGISGNTIYF. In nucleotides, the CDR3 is TGCGCCAGCAGCTTGAAGAGGGGGATCTCTGGAAACACCATATATTTT.

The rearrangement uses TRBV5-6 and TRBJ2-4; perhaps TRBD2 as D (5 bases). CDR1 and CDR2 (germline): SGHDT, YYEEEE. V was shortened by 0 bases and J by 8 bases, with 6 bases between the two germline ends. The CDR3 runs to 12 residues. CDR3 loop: CASSLGGDIQYF. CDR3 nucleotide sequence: TGTGCCAGCAGCTTGGGGGGAGACATTCAGTACTTC.

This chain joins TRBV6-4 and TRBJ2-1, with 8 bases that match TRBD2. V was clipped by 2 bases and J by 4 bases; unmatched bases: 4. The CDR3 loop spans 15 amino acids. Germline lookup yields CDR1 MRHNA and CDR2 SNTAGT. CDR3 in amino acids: CASSDRAGAYNEQFF. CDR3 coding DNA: TGTGCCAGCAGTGACAGAGCGGGGGCTTACAATGAGCAGTTCTTC.

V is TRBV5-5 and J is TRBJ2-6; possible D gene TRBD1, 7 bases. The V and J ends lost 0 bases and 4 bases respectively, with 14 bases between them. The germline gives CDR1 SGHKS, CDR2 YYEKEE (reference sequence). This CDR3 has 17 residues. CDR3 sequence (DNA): TGTGCCAGCAGCTTGGCGGCAGGGGGAGGAGGGGCCAACGTCCTGACTTTC. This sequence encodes CASSLAAGGGGANVLTF. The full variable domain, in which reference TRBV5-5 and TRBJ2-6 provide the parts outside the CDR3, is DAGVTQSPTHLIKTRGQQVTLRCSPISGHKSVSWYQQVLGQGPQFIFQYYEKEERGRGNFPDRFSARQFPNYSSELNVNALLLGDSALYLCASSLAAGGGGANVLTFGAGSRLTVL.

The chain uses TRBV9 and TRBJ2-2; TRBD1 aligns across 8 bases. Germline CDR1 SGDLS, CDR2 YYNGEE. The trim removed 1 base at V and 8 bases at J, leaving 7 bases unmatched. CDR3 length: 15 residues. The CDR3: CASSVWTGISGELFF. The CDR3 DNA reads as TGTGCCAGCAGCGTATGGACAGGGATATCTGGGGAGCTGTTTTTT.

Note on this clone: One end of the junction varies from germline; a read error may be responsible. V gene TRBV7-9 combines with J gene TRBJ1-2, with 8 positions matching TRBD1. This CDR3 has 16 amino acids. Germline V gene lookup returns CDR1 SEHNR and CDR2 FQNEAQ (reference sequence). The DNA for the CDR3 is TGTGCCAGCAGCTTGGGTCGTGGCGGTCAGGGGGCAAAAGCCTCCTTC. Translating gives CASSLGRGGQGAKASF.

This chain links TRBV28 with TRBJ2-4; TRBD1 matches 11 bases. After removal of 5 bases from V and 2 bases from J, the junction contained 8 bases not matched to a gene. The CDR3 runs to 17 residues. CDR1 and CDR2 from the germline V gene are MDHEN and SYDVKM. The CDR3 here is CASSPLGQGVTKNIQYF. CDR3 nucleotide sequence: TGTGCCAGCAGTCCTTTGGGACAGGGGGTGACCAAAAACATTCAGTACTTC.

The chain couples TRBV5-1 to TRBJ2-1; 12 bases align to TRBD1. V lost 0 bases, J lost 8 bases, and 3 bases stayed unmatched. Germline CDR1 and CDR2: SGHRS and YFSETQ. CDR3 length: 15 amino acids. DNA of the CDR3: TGCGCCAGCAGCTTGGACCGGGACAGGGGGCATGAGCAGTTCTTC. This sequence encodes CASSLDRDRGHEQFF.

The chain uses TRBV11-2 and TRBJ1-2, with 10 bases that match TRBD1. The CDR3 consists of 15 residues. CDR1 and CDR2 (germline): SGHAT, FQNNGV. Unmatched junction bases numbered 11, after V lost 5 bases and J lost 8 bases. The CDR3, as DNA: TGTGCCAGCAGCAGAGGGGGGACAGGGGCGTCCGGCTACACCTTC. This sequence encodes CASSRGGTGASGYTF.

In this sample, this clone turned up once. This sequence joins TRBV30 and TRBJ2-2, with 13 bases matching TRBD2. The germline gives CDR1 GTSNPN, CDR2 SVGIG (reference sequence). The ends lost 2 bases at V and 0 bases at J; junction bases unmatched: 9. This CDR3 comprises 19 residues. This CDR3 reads CAWSPPGTSGAANTGELFF. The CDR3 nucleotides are TGTGCCTGGAGTCCCCCCGGGACTAGCGGGGCCGCGAACACCGGGGAGCTGTTTTTT.

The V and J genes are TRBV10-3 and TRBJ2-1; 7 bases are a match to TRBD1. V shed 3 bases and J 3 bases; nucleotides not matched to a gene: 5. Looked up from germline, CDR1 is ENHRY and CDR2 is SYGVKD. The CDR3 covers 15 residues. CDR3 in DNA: TGTGCCATCAGTGATCTCAGACAGGGCTACAATGAGCAGTTCTTC. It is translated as CAISDLRQGYNEQFF.

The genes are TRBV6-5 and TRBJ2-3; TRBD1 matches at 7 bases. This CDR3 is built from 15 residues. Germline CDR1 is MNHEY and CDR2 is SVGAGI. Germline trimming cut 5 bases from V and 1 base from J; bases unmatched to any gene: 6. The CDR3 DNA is TGTGCCAGCAGTAAACCTACAGGGGGCACAGATACGCAGTATTTT. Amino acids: CASSKPTGGTDTQYF.

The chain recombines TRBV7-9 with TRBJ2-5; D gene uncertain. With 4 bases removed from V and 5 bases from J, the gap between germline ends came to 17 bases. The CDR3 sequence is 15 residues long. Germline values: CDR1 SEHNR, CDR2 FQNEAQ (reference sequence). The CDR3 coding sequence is TGTGCCAGCAGCTCCCCACTCCGCGTAGAGGAGACCCAGTACTTC. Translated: CASSSPLRVEETQYF.

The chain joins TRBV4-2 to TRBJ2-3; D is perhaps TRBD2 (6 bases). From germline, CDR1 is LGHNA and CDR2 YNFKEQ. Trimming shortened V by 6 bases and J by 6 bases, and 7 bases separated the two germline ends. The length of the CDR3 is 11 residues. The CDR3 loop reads CASREGDTQYF. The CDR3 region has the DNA TGTGCCAGCAGGGAGGGGGATACGCAGTATTTT.

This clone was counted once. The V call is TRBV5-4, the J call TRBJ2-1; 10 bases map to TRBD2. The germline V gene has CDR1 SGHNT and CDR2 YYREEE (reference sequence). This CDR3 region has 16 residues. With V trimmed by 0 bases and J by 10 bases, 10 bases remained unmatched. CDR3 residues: CASSLASTLAGAEQFF. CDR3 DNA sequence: TGTGCCAGCAGCTTGGCCTCTACTCTAGCGGGGGCCGAGCAGTTCTTC.

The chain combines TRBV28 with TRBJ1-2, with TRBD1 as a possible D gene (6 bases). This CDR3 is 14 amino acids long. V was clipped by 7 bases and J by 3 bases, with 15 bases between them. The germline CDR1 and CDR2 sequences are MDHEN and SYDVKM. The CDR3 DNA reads TGTGCCAGCACACGCTCGGCAGGGGACTATGGCTACACCTTC. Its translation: CASTRSAGDYGYTF.

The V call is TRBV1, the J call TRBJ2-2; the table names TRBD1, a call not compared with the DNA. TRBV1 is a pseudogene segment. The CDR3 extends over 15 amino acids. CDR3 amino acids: CTSTRGRGNTGELFF. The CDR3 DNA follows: TGCACCAGCACCCGGGGCAGGGGAAACACCGGGGAGCTGTTTTTT.

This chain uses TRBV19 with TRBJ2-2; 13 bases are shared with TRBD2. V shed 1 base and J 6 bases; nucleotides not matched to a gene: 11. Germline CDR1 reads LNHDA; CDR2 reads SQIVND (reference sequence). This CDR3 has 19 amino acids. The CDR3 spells CASSIGLFTSGRDAGELFF. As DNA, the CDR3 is TGTGCCAGTAGTATAGGTCTATTTACTAGCGGGAGGGACGCCGGGGAGCTGTTTTTT.

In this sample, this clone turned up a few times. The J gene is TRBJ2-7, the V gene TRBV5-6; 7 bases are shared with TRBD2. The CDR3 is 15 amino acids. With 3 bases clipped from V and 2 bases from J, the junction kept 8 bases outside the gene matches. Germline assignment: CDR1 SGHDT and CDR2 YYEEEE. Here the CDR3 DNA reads TGTGCCAGCAGCTCGTCGACTAGCTCGACCTACGAGCAGTACTTC. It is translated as CASSSSTSSTYEQYF. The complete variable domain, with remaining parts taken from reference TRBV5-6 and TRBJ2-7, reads DAGVTQSPTHLIKTRGQQVTLRCSPKSGHDTVSWYQQALGQGPQFIFQYYEEEERQRGNFPDRFSGHQFPNYSSELNVNALLLGDSALYLCASSSSTSSTYEQYFGPGTRLTVT.

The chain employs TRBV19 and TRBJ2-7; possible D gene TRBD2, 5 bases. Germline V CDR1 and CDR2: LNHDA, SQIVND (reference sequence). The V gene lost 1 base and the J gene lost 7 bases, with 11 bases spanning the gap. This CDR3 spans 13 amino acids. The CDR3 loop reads CASSIAGWGEQYF. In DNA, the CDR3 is TGTGCCAGTAGTATAGCGGGATGGGGAGAGCAGTACTTC.